This TCR beta chain stems from a study of cytomegalovirus exposure and HLA in healthy donors. This CDR3 is 13 amino acids long. Trimming removed 4 bases at V and 2 bases at J, with 9 bases between. Germline V gives CDR1 SEHNR, CDR2 FQNEAQ (reference sequence). For this clone: Its cognate antigen is unknown.

PCR was performed using 60 Vbeta and 13 Jbeta primers. Assay used: immunoSEQ multiplex PCR; TCRdb lists only in-frame clones, some missing. Here the sample spans about 150,000 clones, around 79% being singletons. Study-wide points: Most of the TCR beta V segments (in an earlier analysis) were productive either about 90% or about 30% of the time.

Material for sequencing was PBMCs. The gene calls are TRBV7-9 and TRBJ2-7; tentatively, D is TRBD1 (6 bases). This sequence was found in a man aged 35-49 years in good health and CMV-seropositive. The CDR3 sequence is CASSSAGAYEQYF. CDR3 in DNA: TGTGCCAGCAGCTCGGCAGGGGCCTACGAGCAGTACTTC.